This T cell receptor beta chain was sequenced for a study of blood T cell repertoires in COVID-19. The wider study: There were acute and convalescent COVID-19 samples, and they came from the United States, Italy and Spain. Sample material is recorded as cDNA or gDNA derived from T cells, B-cell-depleted T cells, or PBMCs.

CDR1 and CDR2 (germline): MDHEN, SYDVKM. The V end was cut by 3 bases, the J end by 3 bases, with 9 bases between. The CDR3 has 14 amino acids. Methods used by the authors: It was from reference gene primer amplification that nucleated cell counts were estimated. The protocol was immunoSEQ multiplex PCR, while the TCRdb copy is restricted to in-frame clones and leaves out a portion. That table is the source of V, J and clone size, and D and trimming were worked out from the DNA. The sample yields about 140,000 clones, around nine tenths seen once. V is TRBV28 and J is TRBJ1-5; maybe TRBD1 (6 bases). Material: peripheral blood. This receptor was identified in a human donor in a cohort sampled during active COVID-19. The CDR3 loop is CASSFPGVNQPQHF. CDR3 DNA: TGTGCCAGCAGTTTCCCAGGGGTCAATCAGCCCCAGCATTTT. The variable domain in full, with the rest retrieved from reference TRBV28 and TRBJ1-5, is DVKVTQSSRYLVKRTGEKVFLECVQDMDHENMFWYRQDPGLGLRLIYFSYDVKMKEKGDIPEGYSVSREKKERFSLILESASTNQTSMYLCASSFPGVNQPQHFGDGTRLSIL.